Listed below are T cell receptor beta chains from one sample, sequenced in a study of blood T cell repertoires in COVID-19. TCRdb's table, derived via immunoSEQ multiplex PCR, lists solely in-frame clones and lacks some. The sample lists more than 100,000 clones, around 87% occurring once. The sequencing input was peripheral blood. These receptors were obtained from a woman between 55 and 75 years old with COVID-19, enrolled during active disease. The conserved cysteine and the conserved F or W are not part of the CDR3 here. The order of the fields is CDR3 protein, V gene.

CDR3 protein: ASSSRGEARPYEQY
V gene: TRBV7-8

CDR3 protein: ASSYAFEDEQY
V gene: TRBV6-5

CDR3 protein: AAVSGQVLGTEAF
V gene: TRBV6-5

CDR3 protein: ASSSRTGSTEAF
V gene: TRBV7-2

CDR3 protein: ASSLLAGGPYEQF
V gene: TRBV19

CDR3 protein: ASSLRGGAYQETQY
V gene: TRBV5-4

CDR3 protein: ASSLNVAGGSYEQY
V gene: TRBV7-9

CDR3 protein: ASSPDLPEETQY
V gene: TRBV5-4

CDR3 protein: ASSPGQESYEQY
V gene: TRBV18

CDR3 protein: ASSEYSRETQY
V gene: TRBV25-1

CDR3 protein: ASSVRGAANTGELF
V gene: TRBV2

CDR3 protein: ASSQDRDTEAF
V gene: TRBV7-2

CDR3 protein: ASSYPERQPSGDEQY
V gene: TRBV6-2/TRBV6-3

CDR3 protein: ASRPGQKYGYT
V gene: TRBV7-9

CDR3 protein: ASSGDRGGSEAF
V gene: TRBV11-3

CDR3 protein: ASSEVREGSYT
V gene: TRBV6-1

CDR3 protein: ASKDRGAGMNTEAF
V gene: TRBV19